The 31 T cell receptor beta chains given below trace back to one sample, sequenced in a study of shared clonotypes between healthy human individuals. Using immunoSEQ multiplex PCR, the repertoire was profiled, and TCRdb retains in-frame clones only, with some absent. Of 700,000 or so clones listed, about two thirds are singletons. The sequencing input was memory CD4+ T cells sorted from blood. Subset noted: CD45RA-negative fraction. All receptors derive from a woman aged 25 to 39 in good health.

The V call is TRBV6-6, the J call TRBJ1-2, with a possible D match to TRBD1 (5 bases). Trimming took 10 bases from V and 4 from J, leaving 13 bases between them. Germline V gene data show CDR1 as MNHNY and CDR2 as SVGAGI (reference sequence). This CDR3 region has 12 residues. The CDR3 region is CATHGGTYGYTF. CDR3 in DNA: TGTGCCACCCACGGGGGGACCTATGGCTACACCTTC.

The chain links TRBV5-4 to TRBJ2-7; either TRBD1 or TRBD2 may fit D (5 bases each). Looked up from germline, CDR1 is SGHNT and CDR2 is YYREEE (reference sequence). The V end was cut by 1 base, the J end by 0 bases, with 14 bases between. The CDR3 consists of 16 residues. The CDR3 spells CASSLFGLTDSYEQYF. CDR3 nucleotides: TGTGCCAGCAGCTTGTTCGGACTGACAGACTCCTACGAGCAGTACTTC.

This chain connects TRBV5-4 to TRBJ2-2; 10 nucleotides agree with TRBD2. Germline CDR1 SGHNT, CDR2 YYREEE (reference sequence). CDR3 size: 15 residues. V lost 3 bases to trimming and J lost 5 bases; unmatched junction nucleotides: 4. CDR3 sequence: CASSSPGLATGELFF. As DNA, the CDR3 is TGTGCCAGCAGCTCCCCGGGACTAGCGACCGGGGAGCTGTTTTTT.

CDR3 sequence (DNA): TGTGCCAGCAGCTTAGTAACTAGCGGGAGAGTGTACGAGCAGTACTTC. Translated, it gives CASSLVTSGRVYEQYF. The chain couples TRBV7-9 to TRBJ2-7, with 11 bases lining up with TRBD2. J was trimmed by 4 bases and V by 1 base; bases with no gene match: 6. Germline V lookup: CDR1 SEHNR, CDR2 FQNEAQ (reference sequence). The CDR3 is 16 residues long.

The chain employs TRBV18 and TRBJ2-7, with D unresolved. V was trimmed by 2 bases and J by 5 bases, leaving 4 bases between them. The germline V gene encodes CDR1 KGHSH and CDR2 LQKENI. The CDR3 loop spans 11 amino acids. The DNA for the CDR3 is TGTGCCAGCTCACCAAGCCACGAGCAGTACTTC. It yields the protein CASSPSHEQYF. The variable domain in full, with the rest retrieved from reference TRBV18 and TRBJ2-7, is NAGVMQNPRHLVRRRGQEARLRCSPMKGHSHVYWYRQLPEEGLKFMVYLQKENIIDESGMPKERFSAEFPKEGPSILRIQQVVRGDSAAYFCASSPSHEQYFGPGTRLTVT.

The rearrangement joins TRBV28 to TRBJ1-4; D gene unclear. Trimming stripped 4 bases from V and 13 bases from J, with 10 bases between. The CDR3 spans 11 residues. Per germline, CDR1 MDHEN and CDR2 SYDVKM. The CDR3 DNA is TGTGCCAGCAGTTATGGTCAGCGACTGTTTTTT. It is translated as CASSYGQRLFF.

V usage is TRBV28 and J usage is TRBJ2-5; 13 bases map to TRBD2. Germline CDR1 and CDR2: MDHEN and SYDVKM. The CDR3 covers 16 residues. Germline trimming cut 6 bases from V and 5 bases from J; bases unmatched to any gene: 9. CDR3 region: CASSLGGLAGVETQYF. In DNA, the CDR3 is TGTGCCAGCAGCTTAGGAGGACTAGCGGGAGTGGAGACCCAGTACTTC.

The rearrangement joins TRBV30 to TRBJ1-1; perhaps TRBD1 as D (5 bases). Per germline, CDR1 GTSNPN and CDR2 SVGIG (reference sequence). The germline V and J ends were trimmed by 4 bases and 4 bases, with 10 bases remaining between them. The CDR3 extends over 12 amino acids. The CDR3 protein is CAWNGGFTEAFF. CDR3 sequence (DNA): TGTGCCTGGAACGGGGGGTTCACTGAAGCTTTCTTT.

The chain combines TRBV14 with TRBJ2-7, with 9 bases fitting TRBD2. The CDR3 sequence is 15 residues long. Germline CDR1 is SGHDN and CDR2 is FVKESK. Trimming took 6 bases from V and 2 from J; bases not matched to a gene: 8. The CDR3 sequence is CASSFSSSGAYEQYF. The CDR3 nucleotides read TGTGCCAGCAGTTTTTCGTCTAGCGGGGCCTACGAGCAGTACTTC.

The CDR3 reads CASTPRSQGLAGVGAGELFF. The CDR3 bases are TGTGCCAGTACCCCACGGAGCCAGGGACTAGCGGGAGTGGGTGCCGGGGAGCTGTTTTTT. V gene TRBV19 combines with J gene TRBJ2-2; 14 bases line up with TRBD2. This CDR3 region has 20 residues. J gave up 6 bases and V 7 bases, and 19 bases lay outside the gene matches. The germline V gene has CDR1 LNHDA and CDR2 SQIVND (reference sequence).

DNA of the CDR3: TGTGCCAGTAGTTTCCCTCGGGGAGCCTACCGGTTCTTC. Its translation is CASSFPRGAYRFF. The V and J genes are TRBV19 and TRBJ2-1; TRBD2 might be the D (5 bases). Trimming cost V 5 bases and J 15 bases, with 20 bases left between them. Germline V gene data show CDR1 as LNHDA and CDR2 as SQIVND (reference sequence). This CDR3 contains 13 residues. The variable domain in full, completed from reference TRBV19 and TRBJ2-1, reads DGGITQSPKYLFRKEGQNVTLSCEQNLNHDAMYWYRQDPGQGLRLIYYSQIVNDFQKGDIAEGYSVSREKKESFPLTVTSAQKNPTAFYLCASSFPRGAYRFFGPGTRLTVL.

This clone was observed a handful of times. The J gene is TRBJ2-4, the V gene TRBV2; D not certain. CDR1 and CDR2 from the germline V gene are SNHLY and FYNNEI. The CDR3 is 14 amino acids. V lost 6 bases, J lost 6 bases, and 15 bases lay in between. The CDR3 sequence is CASSLLVNANIQYF. In DNA, the CDR3 is TGTGCCAGCAGCCTGCTGGTAAACGCAAACATTCAGTACTTC.

V gene TRBV5-1 combines with J gene TRBJ2-7; unclear D gene. CDR3 size: 13 residues. Germline loops: CDR1 SGHRS, CDR2 YFSETQ. V lost 0 bases to trimming and J lost 6 bases, with 10 bases between them. This CDR3 reads CASSLVGSLEQYF. In nucleotides, the CDR3 is TGCGCCAGCAGCTTGGTTGGTAGTCTCGAGCAGTACTTC.

Only one count was recorded for this clone. At the DNA level, this CDR3 is encoded by other sequences in the same sample as well. V is TRBV28 and J is TRBJ1-3; D gene uncertain. The CDR3 totals 14 residues. V lost 7 bases, J lost 0 bases, and 10 bases lay in between. Germline V lookup: CDR1 MDHEN, CDR2 SYDVKM. CDR3 protein: CASKPGLSGNTIYF. In DNA form, the CDR3 reads TGTGCCAGCAAGCCGGGCCTCTCTGGAAACACCATATATTTT.

The CDR3 loop reads CASSSDRVMNTEAFF. CDR3 sequence (DNA): TGTGCCAGCAGCTCGGACAGGGTTATGAACACTGAAGCTTTCTTT. The chain joins TRBV11-2 to TRBJ1-1; the match to TRBD1 covers 8 bases. The V segment lost 4 bases and the J segment 0 bases; nucleotides outside the gene matches: 4. The CDR3 is made up of 15 amino acids. The germline CDR1 and CDR2 sequences are SGHAT and FQNNGV. The full variable domain, completed using reference TRBV11-2 and TRBJ1-1, is EAGVAQSPRYKIIEKRQSVAFWCNPISGHATLYWYQQILGQGPKLLIQFQNNGVVDDSQLPKDRFSAERLKGVDSTLKIQPAKLEDSAVYLCASSSDRVMNTEAFFGQGTRLTVV.

This clone was counted only a few times. CDR3 sequence reads: CATNPSGLASGEQFF. In DNA form, the CDR3 reads TGTGCCACCAACCCCTCAGGACTAGCTTCGGGTGAGCAGTTCTTC. This chain uses TRBV27 with TRBJ2-1, with 8 bases aligning to TRBD2. The trim removed 10 bases at V and 9 bases at J, leaving 17 bases unmatched. Germline lookup yields CDR1 MNHEY and CDR2 SMNVEV (reference sequence). The CDR3 contains 15 residues.

The CDR3 loop reads CASSASPGGYTF. CDR3 DNA: TGCGCCAGCAGCGCCTCACCGGGTGGCTACACCTTC. The gene calls are TRBV5-1 and TRBJ1-2; D is ambiguous. Germline-derived CDR1 and CDR2 are SGHRS and YFSETQ. CDR3 length: 12 amino acids. Trimming cost V 4 bases and J 7 bases, with 11 bases left between them.

The V gene is TRBV18, the J gene TRBJ1-3, with TRBD1 identical over 8 bases. Germline lookup yields CDR1 KGHSH and CDR2 LQKENI. The length of the CDR3 is 15 residues. V dropped 2 bases and J dropped 2; count of bases not matched to a gene: 2. Here the CDR3 reads CASSPGQGPGNTIYF. Written as DNA, the CDR3 is TGTGCCAGCTCACCAGGACAGGGACCTGGAAACACCATATATTTT.

About this clone: At one of its ends the junction is not consistent with the germline gene, which may arise from a read error. The chain carries TRBV18 and TRBJ2-3, with TRBD1 identical over 7 bases. The CDR3 is 13 amino acids. Per the germline V gene, CDR1 is KGHSH and CDR2 is LQKENI. CDR3 in DNA: TGTGCCAGCTCACCCTTTAATCCGGGACAGAAGTCTTTT. It specifies CASSPFNPGQKSF.

There are many counts of this clone. The CDR3: CASSLGGHEQFF. In DNA, the CDR3 is TGTGCCAGCAGTTTAGGAGGGCATGAGCAGTTCTTC. V usage is TRBV27 and J usage is TRBJ2-1; possible D gene TRBD2, 6 bases. Germline V gene lookup returns CDR1 MNHEY and CDR2 SMNVEV (reference sequence). V was clipped by 2 bases and J by 8 bases, with 7 bases between them. CDR3 length: 12 residues.

A word on this clone: The sample carries other DNA sequences with the same CDR3. The chain is built from TRBV19 and TRBJ1-1; D ambiguous. V was pared by 3 bases and J by 5 bases, with 10 bases between. The CDR3 covers 13 residues. Per germline, CDR1 LNHDA and CDR2 SQIVND (reference sequence). In DNA form, the CDR3 reads TGTGCCAGTAGTATTAATGGAGGTACTGAAGCTTTCTTT. This gives the protein CASSINGGTEAFF.

The chain carries TRBV7-9 and TRBJ2-5, with D uncertain. Germline loops: CDR1 SEHNR, CDR2 FQNEAQ (reference sequence). Trimming removed 2 bases from V and 5 bases from J, with 9 bases in between. The length of the CDR3 is 13 residues. CDR3 nucleotides: TGTGCCAGCAGCTTATCCGGTTTGGAGACCCAGTACTTC. This gives the protein CASSLSGLETQYF.

This chain uses TRBV28 with TRBJ2-1, with D possibly TRBD1 on 6 matching bases. The CDR3 is 15 residues long. Trimming left V 6 bases short and J 0 bases short, with 12 bases between. The germline V gene has CDR1 MDHEN and CDR2 SYDVKM. The CDR3 spells CASRGAGSSYNEQFF. The CDR3 nucleotides read TGTGCCAGCAGGGGGGCGGGTAGCTCCTACAATGAGCAGTTCTTC.

The chain carries TRBV27 and TRBJ2-2, with 9 bases aligning to TRBD2. This CDR3 is 20 amino acids long. Germline V gives CDR1 MNHEY, CDR2 SMNVEV (reference sequence). V was pared by 5 bases and J by 6 bases, with 22 bases of the junction left unmatched. The CDR3 is CASSTERVGLAGFPAGELFF. In nucleotides, the CDR3 is TGTGCCAGCAGTACAGAAAGGGTGGGGCTAGCGGGATTCCCAGCCGGGGAGCTGTTTTTT.

The V and J genes are TRBV5-1 and TRBJ1-1; D possibly corresponds to TRBD1 (5 bases). Germline assignment: CDR1 SGHRS and CDR2 YFSETQ. The length of the CDR3 is 13 residues. Between the trimmed V and J ends, which lost 2 bases and 4 bases, there was a span of 9 bases. Here the CDR3 DNA reads TGCGCCAGCAGCTTCAGGCAGGGCACTGAAGCTTTCTTT. Translating it yields CASSFRQGTEAFF.

The genes are TRBV10-3 and TRBJ2-1, with D possibly TRBD2 on 6 matching bases. This CDR3 is built from 12 residues. Trimming cost V 5 bases and J 15 bases, with 17 bases left between them. In germline, CDR1 is ENHRY, CDR2 SYGVKD. The CDR3 here is CAISNGGSPGFF. The CDR3 DNA follows: TGTGCCATCAGTAATGGGGGGAGTCCTGGGTTCTTC.

J is TRBJ2-1 and V is TRBV6-5, with TRBD2 matching over 7 bases. Germline assignment: CDR1 MNHEY and CDR2 SVGAGI. The CDR3 covers 16 residues. The V segment lost 0 bases and the J segment 8 bases; nucleotides outside the gene matches: 10. The DNA of the CDR3 is TGTGCCAGCAGTTACTCTTTGTGGGAGGGCCAGTATGAGCAGTTCTTC. Translation gives CASSYSLWEGQYEQFF.

This clone was picked up one time. The chain carries TRBV6-1 and TRBJ2-1, with TRBD2 identical over 8 bases. The germline V gene encodes CDR1 MNHNS and CDR2 SASEGT. The CDR3 is 16 residues long. After removal of 2 bases from V and 8 bases from J, the junction contained 11 bases not matched to a gene. CDR3 bases: TGTGCCAGCAGTGAAACTGGGCGGGAGGTGAGTGATGAGCAGTTCTTC. It is translated as CASSETGREVSDEQFF.

This clone was observed a single time. This chain uses TRBV5-6 with TRBJ2-7; D unresolved. Germline-derived CDR1 and CDR2 are SGHDT and YYEEEE. The CDR3 runs to 15 residues. V lost 1 base and J 5 bases, leaving 16 bases between the germline ends. The CDR3 sequence: CASSLYSAALNEQYF. CDR3 DNA sequence: TGTGCCAGCAGCTTGTATTCGGCGGCACTGAACGAGCAGTACTTC.

The J gene is TRBJ1-5, the V gene TRBV19; D unclear. Germline V CDR1 and CDR2: LNHDA, SQIVND (reference sequence). The CDR3 length is 13 residues. Trimming shortened V by 4 bases and J by 6 bases, and 10 bases separated the two germline ends. The DNA for the CDR3 is TGTGCCAGTAGTAGGGATGTTAGTCAGCCCCAGCATTTT. Its translation: CASSRDVSQPQHF.

The chain links TRBV28 to TRBJ2-7; 8 nucleotides line up with TRBD1. Unmatched junction bases numbered 7, after V lost 3 bases and J lost 0 bases. Germline loops: CDR1 MDHEN, CDR2 SYDVKM. The CDR3 covers 16 residues. DNA for the CDR3: TGTGCCAGCAGTTTCCGCCCGGACAGGGCCTCCTACGAGCAGTACTTC. It codes for CASSFRPDRASYEQYF.